The clone carrying this T cell receptor (beta chain) has a count of ten or more. This sample stems from a study of T cells after yellow fever vaccination. TCRdb re-analysed the 5' RACE reads in MiXCR, keeping a single row per CDR3 protein. The data contain around 46,000 distinct CDR3 sequences, around 7% of them seen just once; the ten biggest clones take up approximately 28%. Germline assignment: CDR1 DFQATT and CDR2 SNEGSKA (reference sequence). CDR3 length: 9 residues. V was clipped by 3 bases and J by 9 bases, with 3 bases between them. The receptor comes from a young man who received the YFV17D yellow fever vaccine. The chain links TRBV20-1 to TRBJ2-1, with no clear D. The sequenced sample was CD8+ T cells sorted from PBMCs, obtained around 14 days after the first yellow fever vaccination. Here the CDR3 reads CSASGEQFF. The DNA of the CDR3 is TGCAGTGCTAGTGGTGAGCAGTTCTTC.